This T cell receptor beta chain was documented in a study of cytotoxic CD8 clonotypes in ibrutinib-treated CLL. Here immunoSEQ multiplex PCR was the method, and the copy in TCRdb shows in-frame clones only, minus some. The table includes 200,000 to 250,000 clones, roughly 77% detected once. V trimming: 6 bases; J trimming: 9 bases; junction bases outside the gene matches: 8. The length of the CDR3 is 14 residues. The germline V gene encodes CDR1 MNHEY and CDR2 SVGAGI. The chain is built from TRBV6-5 and TRBJ2-6; 7 nucleotides agree with TRBD1. The material was PBMCs, obtained after 12 months of ibrutinib treatment. The TCR was taken from a human donor with chronic lymphocytic leukemia. The CDR3 here is CASSRNRGDNVLTF. The CDR3 region has the DNA TGTGCCAGCAGCAGGAACAGGGGAGACAACGTCCTGACTTTC.